Sequencing of this T cell receptor (beta chain) was carried out in a study of T cells in Graves' hyperthyroidism and ophthalmopathy. Study-level results: From stable hyperthyroidism, ophthalmopathy was set apart by a 13 V-J model. Blood also contained most expanded thyroid clonotypes above 0.001.

RNA transcripts were the template for amplifying TCR beta CDR3 regions. The TCR CDR3 was amplified in a first-round RT-PCR using the HTBI primer set. TCRdb itself ran the multiplex PCR reads through MiXCR, one entry per CDR3 protein. The sample yields some 720,000 distinct CDR3 sequences, over 15% seen once. The CDR3 length is 15 residues. The V segment lost 6 bases and the J segment 9 bases; nucleotides outside the gene matches: 8. Worth noting for this clonotype: Its cognate antigen is unknown.

The sequenced sample was blood. The genes are TRBV12-3 or TRBV12-4 and TRBJ2-1; 13 nucleotides align to TRBD2. The receptor was derived from a man younger than 30 with Graves' hyperthyroidism. CDR3 DNA sequence: TGTGCCAGCAGCAGGACTAGCGGGAGCGGGGGTGAGCAGTTCTTC. Protein product: CASSRTSGSGGEQFF.